The 12 T cell receptor beta chains below were found in one sample sequenced in a study of T cell responses to AZD1222 COVID-19 vaccine. Produced via immunoSEQ multiplex PCR; TCRdb's table is partial and in-frame only. The top ten hold around 0.98% of the sample, which has some 130,000 clones, approximately 90% seen once. Source: peripheral blood, taken 28 days after the second AZD1222 dose. The receptors stem from an adult who received the AZD1222 COVID-19 vaccine.

This chain connects TRBV29-1 to TRBJ1-3, with D possibly TRBD1 on 5 matching bases. The CDR3 runs 14 residues. Trimming took off 6 bases at V and 0 bases at J, with 12 bases between the two ends. Germline lookup yields CDR1 SQVTM and CDR2 ANQGSEA. This CDR3 reads CSVAGRNSGNTIYF. The CDR3 coding sequence is TGCAGCGTCGCGGGACGGAACTCTGGAAACACCATATATTTT.

The chain recombines TRBV14 with TRBJ1-1; TRBD1 might be the D (5 bases). This CDR3 has 19 amino acids. The germline V and J ends were trimmed by 5 bases and 1 base, with 26 bases remaining between them. Germline V gene lookup returns CDR1 SGHDN and CDR2 FVKESK. CDR3 in amino acids: CASSSRRIFLTETNTEAFF. CDR3 nucleotide sequence: TGTGCCAGCAGCTCAAGACGGATTTTTCTGACAGAAACGAACACTGAAGCTTTCTTT.

The gene calls are TRBV28 and TRBJ1-4; possibly TRBD1 for D (5 bases). CDR3 size: 12 residues. V shed 3 bases and J shed 10 bases, with 9 bases lying between them. The germline V gene encodes CDR1 MDHEN and CDR2 SYDVKM. As DNA, the CDR3 is TGTGCCAGCAGTTTCAGGGCAGGAAAACTGTTTTTT. Translated: CASSFRAGKLFF.

This sequence joins TRBV6-5 and TRBJ1-6, with D tentatively TRBD1 (5 bases). Germline-derived CDR1 and CDR2 are MNHEY and SVGAGI. CDR3 length: 14 residues. V lost 6 bases, J lost 4 bases, and 10 bases lay in between. CDR3 in DNA: TGTGCCAGCAGCCAAGACAGATATAATTCACCCCTCCACTTT. Its protein is CASSQDRYNSPLHF.

With respect to this clone: Other nucleotide sequences in the sample specify the same CDR3. This rearrangement joins TRBV5-1 to TRBJ1-6; 7 bases are a match to TRBD1. The germline gives CDR1 SGHRS, CDR2 YFSETQ. The V and J ends lost 4 bases and 7 bases, in that order; junction bases with no gene match: 11. CDR3 size: 16 residues. The CDR3 protein is CASSQEPTGDNSPLHF. CDR3 DNA sequence: TGCGCCAGCAGCCAGGAGCCCACAGGGGACAATTCACCCCTCCACTTT.

The V gene is TRBV6-4, the J gene TRBJ2-3; 11 nucleotides line up with TRBD1. The CDR3 runs to 15 residues. V gave up 4 bases and J gave up 5 bases; unmatched junction bases: 5. Germline CDR1 MRHNA, CDR2 SNTAGT. CDR3: CASSGGTGGGDTQYF. CDR3 DNA: TGTGCCAGCAGTGGCGGGACAGGGGGAGGAGATACGCAGTATTTT.

As regards this clone: Other nucleotide sequences from this sample produce the same CDR3. This chain links TRBV9 with TRBJ2-6; no definite D call. The CDR3 extends over 15 amino acids. The V and J ends lost 0 bases and 0 bases respectively, with 4 bases between them. Germline assignment: CDR1 SGDLS and CDR2 YYNGEE. The chain's CDR3 is CASSVVASGANVLTF. CDR3 in DNA: TGTGCCAGCAGCGTAGTCGCCTCTGGGGCCAACGTCCTGACTTTC.

V usage is TRBV19 and J usage is TRBJ1-3, with D perhaps TRBD1 (6 bases). This CDR3 has 15 residues. V shed 6 bases and J shed 0 bases, with 12 bases lying between them. The V gene's germline CDR1 is LNHDA and CDR2 SQIVND (reference sequence). The CDR3 is CASSTGLISGNTIYF. CDR3 DNA: TGTGCCAGTAGCACAGGGCTTATCTCTGGAAACACCATATATTTT.

This clone occurred once. The identical CDR3 is also encoded by other nucleotide sequences in the sample. The chain employs TRBV28 and TRBJ2-7, with 11 positions matching TRBD2. The CDR3 length is 14 residues. Germline assignment: CDR1 MDHEN and CDR2 SYDVKM. Trimming cost V 6 bases and J 4 bases; bases outside gene matches: 5. CDR3 protein: CASSIAGGPYEQYF. The CDR3 DNA is TGTGCCAGCAGCATAGCGGGAGGGCCGTACGAGCAGTACTTC.

In this sample, this clone turned up once. This chain joins TRBV9 and TRBJ2-3; no clear D gene. This CDR3 comprises 11 residues. The V gene's germline CDR1 is SGDLS and CDR2 YYNGEE. V was shortened by 4 bases and J by 4 bases, with 4 bases between the two germline ends. The CDR3 sequence is CASSLSDTQYF. CDR3 sequence (DNA): TGTGCCAGCAGCCTATCAGATACGCAGTATTTT.

V gene TRBV19 combines with J gene TRBJ1-4; D not resolved. Trimming took 4 bases from V and 5 from J, leaving 17 bases between them. Germline CDR1 and CDR2: LNHDA and SQIVND (reference sequence). The CDR3 extends over 16 amino acids. CDR3 sequence reads: CASSKSYMSLNEKLFF. In DNA form, the CDR3 reads TGTGCCAGTAGTAAATCCTACATGTCCTTAAATGAAAAACTGTTTTTT. The full variable domain, its missing parts supplied by reference TRBV19 and TRBJ1-4, is DGGITQSPKYLFRKEGQNVTLSCEQNLNHDAMYWYRQDPGQGLRLIYYSQIVNDFQKGDIAEGYSVSREKKESFPLTVTSAQKNPTAFYLCASSKSYMSLNEKLFFGSGTQLSVL.

Remarks on this clone: The junction departs from germline at one end; a sequencing error may be responsible. This rearrangement joins TRBV20-1 to TRBJ1-1; possible D gene TRBD1, 5 bases. CDR3 length equals 11 residues. Germline CDR1 and CDR2: DFQATT and SNEGSKA (reference sequence). CDR3 sequence reads: CSAGSGTLKLF. DNA of the CDR3: TGCAGTGCGGGCTCCGGGACCTTAAAGCTCTTT.